These T cell receptor beta chains were read from a single sample in a study of blood T cell repertoires in COVID-19. Sequencing used immunoSEQ multiplex PCR; TCRdb keeps in-frame clones, though not all of them. The sample contains 72,000 or so clones, around nine tenths of which appear only once. Sequencing was done on a sample of peripheral blood. The receptors shown here come from a woman between 55 and 75 years old with acute or convalescent COVID-19. Both conserved end residues are part of each CDR3. The order of the fields is J gene, V gene, clone size, D gene, CDR3 protein, CDR3 DNA. The D gene is left open where the match is weak. Only part of the rows carry a size: once, few, many, or a class if the clone is expanded.

TRBJ1-5 | TRBV28 | NA | NA | CASSLYQGNQPQHF | TGTGCCAGCAGTTTATACCAGGGCAATCAGCCCCAGCATTTT
TRBJ2-7 | TRBV10-3 | NA | NA | CAISESPGTYSYEQYF | TGTGCCATCAGTGAGTCCCCAGGGACTTACTCCTACGAGCAGTACTTC
TRBJ1-4 | TRBV30 | NA | TRBD1 | CAWNRGGGTNEKLFF | TGTGCCTGGAACAGGGGTGGGGGGACTAATGAAAAACTGTTTTTT
TRBJ2-3 | TRBV10-3 | NA | NA | CAIRDFGSKDTQYF | TGTGCCATCAGGGACTTCGGTTCCAAGGATACGCAGTATTTT
TRBJ1-5 | TRBV5-1 | once | NA | CASSAQGGQPQHF | TGCGCCAGCAGCGCTCAAGGGGGTCAGCCCCAGCATTTT
TRBJ2-3 | TRBV15 | NA | NA | CATSRGYGDTQYF | TGTGCCACCAGCAGAGGATACGGAGATACGCAGTATTTT
TRBJ1-5 | TRBV19 | few | NA | CASRATSDIKNQPQHF | TGTGCCAGTAGAGCAACGTCGGACATTAAAAATCAGCCCCAGCATTTT
TRBJ2-7 | TRBV28 | NA | NA | CASNVQNGDYEQYF | TGTGCCAGCAATGTTCAGAACGGAGACTACGAGCAGTACTTC
TRBJ1-1 | TRBV6-5 | NA | NA | CASTSTRGEAFF | TGTGCCAGCACCTCCACTCGAGGTGAAGCTTTCTTT
TRBJ1-2 | TRBV6-1 | NA | NA | CASSEQKGYGYTF | TGTGCCAGCAGTGAACAGAAGGGGTATGGCTACACCTTC
TRBJ2-7 | TRBV7-9 | NA | NA | CASSGGNRAYEQYF | TGTGCCAGCAGCGGAGGGAACCGAGCCTACGAGCAGTACTTC
TRBJ2-3 | TRBV6-6 | NA | TRBD2 | CASSSAGGWDTQYF | TGTGCCAGCAGCAGCGCGGGGGGATGGGATACGCAGTATTTT
TRBJ2-7 | TRBV5-1 | few | NA | CASSLVLQGLEQYF | TGCGCCAGCAGCTTGGTTCTTCAGGGTTTGGAGCAGTACTTC
TRBJ1-1 | TRBV10-3 | NA | NA | CAISMTAYTEAFF | TGTGCCATCAGTATGACAGCGTACACTGAAGCTTTCTTT
TRBJ1-2 | TRBV12-3/TRBV12-4 | NA | TRBD1 | CASSDRVSYGYTF | TGTGCCAGCAGCGACAGGGTTAGCTATGGCTACACCTTC
TRBJ2-1 | TRBV7-9 | NA | TRBD2 | CASSSTSGDFYNEQFF | TGTGCCAGCAGCTCCACTAGCGGTGACTTTTACAATGAGCAGTTCTTC
TRBJ2-7 | TRBV7-3 | once | TRBD1 | CASSLTGQGGDEQYF | TGTGCCAGCAGCTTAACTGGACAGGGTGGGGACGAGCAGTACTTC
TRBJ1-2 | TRBV6-5 | few | NA | CASSYAAGYYGYTF | TGTGCCAGCAGTTACGCGGCAGGGTACTATGGCTACACCTTC
TRBJ1-2 | TRBV10-3 | NA | NA | CATSPGRGNYGYTF | TGTGCCACCTCCCCAGGACGGGGGAACTATGGCTACACCTTC
TRBJ1-2 | TRBV5-4 | NA | NA | CASSLDGEAGYTF | TGTGCCAGCAGCTTGGATGGGGAGGCGGGCTACACCTTC
TRBJ1-6 | TRBV10-2 | NA | NA | CASSESGQGGSPLHF | TGCGCCAGCAGTGAATCCGGGCAGGGAGGTTCACCCCTCCACTTT
TRBJ1-1 | TRBV9 | NA | NA | CASSPQTVMNTEAFF | TGTGCCAGCAGCCCCCAAACAGTTATGAACACTGAAGCTTTCTTT
TRBJ2-7 | TRBV19 | NA | TRBD1 | CASTDRDGPYEQYF | TGTGCCAGTACGGACAGGGACGGACCCTACGAGCAGTACTTC
TRBJ1-2 | TRBV5-4 | NA | NA | CASSFGTDINYGYTF | TGTGCCAGCAGCTTCGGAACAGATATAAACTATGGCTACACCTTC
TRBJ2-7 | TRBV5-4 | NA | TRBD2 | CASSLGQGGAYEQYF | TGTGCCAGCAGCTTGGGTCAGGGAGGGGCCTACGAGCAGTACTTC
TRBJ2-5 | TRBV5-6 | NA | NA | CASSLLSDQETQYF | TGTGCCAGCAGCTTGCTCTCAGATCAAGAGACCCAGTACTTC
TRBJ1-2 | TRBV2 | NA | NA | CASIDRSQYGYTF | TGTGCCAGCATCGACAGGTCTCAATATGGCTACACCTTC
TRBJ2-7 | TRBV7-9 | NA | TRBD2 | CASSRGETTYEQYF | TGTGCCAGCAGCCGGGGGGAGACCACCTACGAGCAGTACTTC
TRBJ1-6 | TRBV5-8 | NA | NA | CASSPNRQPGYSPLHF | TGTGCCAGCAGCCCGAACCGACAGCCGGGCTATTCACCCCTCCACTTT
TRBJ2-7 | TRBV27 | NA | NA | CASIRQSYEQYF | TGTGCCAGCATTCGACAGTCCTACGAGCAGTACTTC
TRBJ1-1 | TRBV10-3 | NA | TRBD1 | CAIREDRGPYTEAFF | TGTGCCATCAGGGAGGACAGGGGGCCCTACACTGAAGCTTTCTTT
TRBJ2-6 | TRBV10-3 | NA | TRBD1 | CAISERGQSLSGANVLTF | TGTGCCATCAGTGAACGGGGACAGTCACTCTCTGGGGCCAACGTCCTGACTTTC
TRBJ2-1 | TRBV5-1 | NA | TRBD2 | CASSLELSGGNNEQFF | TGCGCCAGCAGCTTGGAGCTCAGCGGGGGTAACAATGAGCAGTTCTTC
TRBJ1-1 | TRBV12-5 | NA | NA | CASVRGTMNTEAFF | TGTGCTAGTGTCCGAGGTACGATGAACACTGAAGCTTTCTTT
TRBJ1-6 | TRBV6-5 | NA | TRBD1 | CASISGQTNSPLHF | TGTGCCAGCATCTCGGGACAGACTAATTCACCCCTCCACTTT
TRBJ2-7 | TRBV4-1 | once | NA | CASSQGTFSYEQYF | TGCGCCAGCAGCCAAGGGACATTTTCCTACGAGCAGTACTTC
TRBJ1-2 | TRBV7-9 | NA | TRBD1 | CASTFGTDGDGYTF | TGTGCCAGCACCTTTGGGACAGATGGGGATGGCTACACCTTC
TRBJ2-2 | TRBV7-3 | few | NA | CASSLVGGSYTGELFF | TGTGCCAGCAGCTTAGTCGGGGGTAGCTACACCGGGGAGCTGTTTTTT
TRBJ2-2 | TRBV28 | NA | TRBD1 | CASSFRGRTPVDTGELFF | TGTGCCAGCAGTTTCAGGGGGAGAACGCCAGTGGACACCGGGGAGCTGTTTTTT
TRBJ2-2 | TRBV2 | few | TRBD2 | CASTWSSGGAGELFF | TGTGCCAGCACGTGGAGTAGCGGGGGGGCCGGGGAGCTGTTTTTT
TRBJ2-2 | TRBV7-8 | NA | NA | CASSLVWGGQTGELFF | TGTGCCAGCAGCTTAGTGTGGGGGGGCCAAACCGGGGAGCTGTTTTTT
TRBJ2-7 | TRBV3-1/TRBV3-2 | once | TRBD2 | CASSQERGGVPYEQYF | TGTGCCAGCAGCCAAGAGCGCGGGGGGGTTCCCTACGAGCAGTACTTC
TRBJ2-1 | TRBV12-3/TRBV12-4 | NA | NA | CASSLGRDEQFF | TGTGCCAGCAGTTTAGGGCGGGATGAGCAGTTCTTC
TRBJ2-1 | TRBV28 | NA | TRBD1 | CASSKRVTGANEQFF | TGTGCCAGCAGTAAACGTGTAACAGGGGCCAATGAGCAGTTCTTC
TRBJ1-1 | TRBV30 | NA | TRBD1 | CAWKGQGGGKAFF | TGTGCCTGGAAAGGACAGGGGGGTGGTAAAGCTTTCTTT
TRBJ1-1 | TRBV2 | NA | NA | CASSTTGRSTEAFF | TGTGCCAGCAGTACGACAGGTCGGAGCACTGAAGCTTTCTTT
TRBJ1-6 | TRBV6-6 | NA | NA | CASSSSRENSPLHF | TGTGCCAGCAGTTCCTCGAGAGAAAATTCACCCCTCCACTTT